The 2 T cell receptor beta chains below were found in one sample sequenced in a study of early T cells in non-severe SARS-CoV-2 infection. From the 5' RACE reads, TCRdb called clonotypes with MiXCR, one entry per CDR3 protein. The sample holds 55,000 to 65,000 distinct CDR3 sequences, around 13% seen once. The starting material was whole blood, obtained at baseline. These receptors were obtained from an adult who was a healthcare worker with PCR-confirmed SARS-CoV-2 infection or an uninfected control (not recorded which).

This clonotype was seen at least ten times. At one boundary the junction diverges from the germline segment, which might be a read error. The chain links TRBV7-7 to TRBJ2-2; the match to TRBD1 covers 7 bases. The CDR3 is 16 residues long. Germline V gene sequence: CDR1 SSHAT, CDR2 FNYEAQ (reference sequence). The CDR3 loop is CASSSSTGQDTGELFF. CDR3 sequence (DNA): TGTGCTAGCAGCTCATCGACAGGGCAGGACACCGGGGAGCTGTTTTTT.

In this sample, this clonotype turned up a few times. The chain couples TRBV7-8 to TRBJ2-1; the D gene is possibly TRBD2 (6 bases). V was trimmed by 5 bases and J by 6 bases, leaving 20 bases between them. Germline V CDR1 and CDR2: SGHVS, FQNEAQ. This CDR3 contains 16 residues. CDR3 bases: TGTGCCAGCAGCCACCCCGGATGGAGGGGAAGCAATGAGCAGTTCTTC. Protein: CASSHPGWRGSNEQFF.